The clone carrying this T cell receptor beta chain showed up many times. The antigen is undetermined. The data were taken from a study of T cell repertoires in cytomegalovirus infection. Turning to the study itself: It can be stated that public TCR beta signatures indicated CMV infection as well as a matching HLA type. Findings of the study overall: What dominated the ex vivo response were HLA-C-restricted CMV-specific TCR beta clonotypes.

This CDR3 has 14 residues. CDR1 is SGHVS, CDR2 FNYEAQ, per germline. V lost 2 bases to trimming and J lost 7 bases; unmatched junction nucleotides: 7. TCRdb ran MiXCR on the reads and lists one entry per CDR3 protein. The sample shows 750,000 to 950,000 distinct CDR3 sequences, approximately 32% of them seen only once. The rearrangement joins TRBV7-6 to TRBJ1-1, with 7 bases matching TRBD1. The TCR sequence derives from a human donor in good health (CMV status not recorded). Some clones in this sample may be carry-over from other donors' samples. The sample consisted of cultured CD8+ T cells from PBMCs, taken from culture after CMV antigen stimulation. The CDR3: CASSLQGGFGEAFF. The CDR3 bases are TGTGCCAGCAGCTTACAGGGGGGATTTGGTGAAGCTTTCTTT. The whole variable domain, filled in from reference TRBV7-6 and TRBJ1-1, reads GAGVSQSPRYKVTKRGQDVALRCDPISGHVSLYWYRQALGQGPEFLTYFNYEAQQDKSGLPNDRFSAERPEGSISTLTIQRTEQRDSAMYRCASSLQGGFGEAFFGQGTRLTVV.